The 30 T cell receptor beta chains in this list originate from one sample, sequenced in a study of cytomegalovirus exposure and HLA in healthy donors. The PCR used 60 Vbeta and 13 Jbeta primers. Assay: immunoSEQ multiplex PCR; the TCRdb copy retains only in-frame clones and omits some. The sample has approximately 140,000 clones, around 77% seen once. Sequencing was carried out using PBMCs. The receptor source for this set is a woman aged 50 to 65 in good health and CMV-seronegative.

The chain joins TRBV6-6 to TRBJ1-2; 8 nucleotides align to TRBD1. CDR1 and CDR2 from the germline V gene are MNHNY and SVGAGI (reference sequence). This CDR3 spans 14 amino acids. V dropped 6 bases and J dropped 2; count of bases not matched to a gene: 5. CDR3 nucleotides: TGTGCCAGCAGGGAGACAGGGGAAAACTATGGCTACACCTTC. It is translated as CASRETGENYGYTF.

This chain links TRBV28 with TRBJ2-3; the match to TRBD2 covers 15 bases. The V segment lost 6 bases and the J segment 5 bases; nucleotides outside the gene matches: 9. Germline-derived CDR1 and CDR2 are MDHEN and SYDVKM. The CDR3 spans 17 residues. This CDR3 is CASSWTSGGAGVDTQYF. The CDR3 DNA is TGTGCCAGCAGCTGGACTAGCGGGGGGGCCGGTGTAGATACGCAGTATTTT.

This chain connects TRBV7-2 to TRBJ2-7; maybe TRBD2 (6 bases). Trimming removed 4 bases from V and 0 bases from J, with 19 bases in between. The length of the CDR3 is 17 residues. The germline CDR1 and CDR2 sequences are SGHTA and FQGNSA. The CDR3 coding sequence is TGTGCCAGCAGCTCAGACGCGGGACCCCGTCCCTCCTACGAGCAGTACTTC. This codes for CASSSDAGPRPSYEQYF.

This rearrangement joins TRBV30 to TRBJ1-4; D gene unclear. The CDR3 extends over 13 amino acids. Germline V lookup: CDR1 GTSNPN, CDR2 SVGIG (reference sequence). Trimming took off 3 bases at V and 4 bases at J, with 9 bases between the two ends. The CDR3 coding sequence is TGTGCCTGGAGAATCCGGAGTAATGAAAAACTGTTTTTT. This gives the protein CAWRIRSNEKLFF.

V and J are TRBV9 and TRBJ2-7; 8 positions agree with TRBD1. The CDR3 loop spans 17 amino acids. V lost 4 bases to trimming and J lost 3 bases; unmatched junction nucleotides: 15. The germline V gene has CDR1 SGDLS and CDR2 YYNGEE. In DNA, the CDR3 is TGTGCCAGCAGCCCAAGAGAGTGGACAGGGATTGGCTACGAGCAGTACTTC. Its translation: CASSPREWTGIGYEQYF.

V gene TRBV4-2 combines with J gene TRBJ2-2; D might be TRBD1 (6 bases). V was trimmed by 4 bases and J by 0 bases, leaving 12 bases between them. The length of the CDR3 is 16 residues. The germline gives CDR1 LGHNA, CDR2 YNFKEQ. The DNA for the CDR3 is TGTGCCAGCAGCCGCTTGACAGGATCGAACACCGGGGAGCTGTTTTTT. Its translation is CASSRLTGSNTGELFF.

The V gene is TRBV4-1, the J gene TRBJ2-7; perhaps TRBD1 as D (7 bases). V lost 0 bases and J lost 2, with 11 bases in between. CDR1 is MGHRA and CDR2 is YSYEKL in the germline V gene. The CDR3 consists of 15 residues. The CDR3 reads CASSQEEGAAYEQYF. The CDR3 DNA reads TGCGCCAGCAGCCAAGAGGAGGGGGCGGCCTACGAGCAGTACTTC.

This rearrangement joins TRBV27 to TRBJ1-1; D not certain. Germline V gives CDR1 MNHEY, CDR2 SMNVEV (reference sequence). The CDR3 has 14 amino acids. Trimming pared 4 bases from V and 4 bases from J, leaving 13 bases between. The CDR3 DNA reads TGTGCCAGCAGTTCGACGCTCCGGGGCACTGAAGCTTTCTTT. Translated, it gives CASSSTLRGTEAFF.

CDR3 protein: CATSRGGSQETQYF. CDR3 bases: TGTGCCACCAGCAGAGGAGGGAGCCAAGAGACCCAGTACTTC. The rearrangement links TRBV15 to TRBJ2-5; TRBD2 might be the D (5 bases). V shed 1 base and J shed 1 base, with 7 bases lying between them. Germline-derived CDR1 and CDR2 are LNHNV and YYDKDF (reference sequence). The CDR3 is 14 residues long.

J is TRBJ2-7 and V is TRBV7-6; D is possibly TRBD1 (6 bases). The CDR3 runs to 15 residues. Germline V gives CDR1 SGHVS, CDR2 FNYEAQ. V lost 0 bases to trimming and J lost 2 bases, with 11 bases between them. In DNA, the CDR3 is TGTGCCAGCAGCTTAGCCAGGGGATCAGCCTACGAGCAGTACTTC. Translation: CASSLARGSAYEQYF.

This clone was seen just once. V gene TRBV2 combines with J gene TRBJ2-7; TRBD1 matches 11 bases. Germline-derived CDR1 and CDR2 are SNHLY and FYNNEI. There are 15 residues in the CDR3. Trimming took 5 bases from V and 4 from J; bases not matched to a gene: 7. The CDR3 sequence is CASSRRGTGGYEQYF. In DNA form, the CDR3 reads TGTGCCAGCAGTCGCCGAGGGACAGGGGGATACGAGCAGTACTTC. The whole variable domain, filled in from reference TRBV2 and TRBJ2-7, reads EPEVTQTPSHQVTQMGQEVILRCVPISNHLYFYWYRQILGQKVEFLVSFYNNEISEKSEIFDDQFSVERPDGSNFTLKIRSTKLEDSAMYFCASSRRGTGGYEQYFGPGTRLTVT.

This chain connects TRBV4-2 to TRBJ2-2, with no clear D. Germline CDR1 is LGHNA and CDR2 is YNFKEQ. This CDR3 comprises 16 residues. V lost 4 bases and J 7 bases, leaving 19 bases between the germline ends. CDR3 loop: CASSLNPVAVDGELFF. The CDR3 region has the DNA TGTGCCAGCAGCCTCAATCCCGTGGCCGTCGACGGGGAGCTGTTTTTT.

The V and J genes are TRBV9 and TRBJ2-1, with D possibly TRBD1 on 6 matching bases. Trimming left V 1 base short and J 3 bases short, with 11 bases between. The CDR3 has 15 residues. CDR1 is SGDLS, CDR2 YYNGEE, per germline. The CDR3 DNA sequence: TGTGCCAGCAGCGTAAAGCAGGGGAGCTACAATGAGCAGTTCTTC. Protein product: CASSVKQGSYNEQFF.

This rearrangement joins TRBV6-1 to TRBJ1-2; no definite D call. Germline loops: CDR1 MNHNS, CDR2 SASEGT. Deletions cut 6 bases from V and 4 bases from J, with 6 bases between. The CDR3 sequence is 11 residues long. Here the CDR3 reads CASREFYGYTF. CDR3 nucleotide sequence: TGTGCCAGCAGGGAGTTCTATGGCTACACCTTC.

This clone has more than one count but fewer than ten. The chain recombines TRBV6-6 with TRBJ1-2; a possible D gene is TRBD1 (6 bases). Trimming pared 6 bases from V and 4 bases from J, leaving 15 bases between. CDR3 length equals 14 residues. CDR1 MNHNY and CDR2 SVGAGI come from the germline V gene (reference sequence). CDR3 bases: TGTGCCAGCAGCCACGGACGGACAGTCTATGGCTACACCTTC. Translating it yields CASSHGRTVYGYTF.

The chain uses TRBV2 and TRBJ2-3, with no clear D. V lost 7 bases and J lost 1, with 9 bases in between. The CDR3 runs to 13 residues. Germline V lookup: CDR1 SNHLY, CDR2 FYNNEI. This chain's CDR3 is CASKVGGTDTQYF. For the CDR3, the DNA is TGTGCCAGCAAGGTGGGCGGCACAGATACGCAGTATTTT.

This chain connects TRBV5-1 to TRBJ2-1, with D uncertain. The CDR3 loop spans 15 amino acids. Germline-derived CDR1 and CDR2 are SGHRS and YFSETQ. Trimming took 3 bases from V and 5 from J, leaving 15 bases between them. CDR3 in amino acids: CASSSQANPHNEQFF. As DNA, the CDR3 is TGCGCCAGCAGCTCCCAGGCGAACCCCCACAATGAGCAGTTCTTC.

This sequence joins TRBV4-1 and TRBJ2-2, with a tentative D call TRBD1 (5 bases). The CDR3 runs 16 residues. V lost 0 bases and J 0 bases, leaving 8 bases between the germline ends. CDR1 and CDR2 from the germline V gene are MGHRA and YSYEKL. CDR3 in DNA: TGCGCCAGCAGCCAAGACAGGGCCGCGAACACCGGGGAGCTGTTTTTT. Translation: CASSQDRAANTGELFF.

J is TRBJ2-7 and V is TRBV27, with 9 bases identical to TRBD2. Looked up from germline, CDR1 is MNHEY and CDR2 is SMNVEV (reference sequence). This CDR3 has 15 residues. Trimming at V came to 3 bases and at J to 2 bases, leaving 5 bases not matched to a gene. The CDR3, as DNA: TGTGCCAGCAGTTTGGCAGCGGGGGGCCCCTACGAGCAGTACTTC. Translating gives CASSLAAGGPYEQYF.

The table lists this clone with a few counts. The chain joins TRBV4-3 to TRBJ2-1; the D gene is possibly TRBD2 (6 bases). V was trimmed by 0 bases and J by 12 bases, leaving 12 bases between them. The CDR3 extends over 13 amino acids. In germline, CDR1 is LGHNA, CDR2 YSLEER. In DNA, the CDR3 is TGCGCCAGCAGCCAAGATCGCGGGGACGGGCAGTTCTTC. Protein sequence: CASSQDRGDGQFF.

Details on this clone: One end of the junction is discordant with germline, which a read error may explain. The gene calls are TRBV7-2 and TRBJ1-6; D possibly corresponds to TRBD1 (6 bases). The CDR3 loop spans 16 amino acids. Per germline, CDR1 SGHTA and CDR2 FQGNSA. CDR3 region: CASSLATGRSNSPLHF. The CDR3 DNA reads as TGTGCCAGCAGCCTAGCGACAGGCCGGAGTAATTCACCCCTCCACTTT. The full variable domain, in which reference TRBV7-2 and TRBJ1-6 provide the parts outside the CDR3, is GAGVSQSPSNKVTEKGKDVELRCDPISGHTALYWYRQSLGQGLEFLIYFQGNSAPDKSGLPSDRFSAERTGGSVSTLTIQRTQQEDSAVYLCASSLATGRSNSPLHFGNGTRLTVT.

The chain couples TRBV11-3 to TRBJ2-5, with D perhaps TRBD2 (6 bases). This CDR3 has 13 residues. Between the trimmed V and J ends, which lost 2 bases and 4 bases, there was a span of 8 bases. Per the germline V gene, CDR1 is SGHNT and CDR2 is YENEEA. CDR3 in DNA: TGTGCCAGCAGCTTAAATAGCGGAGAGACCCAGTACTTC. Translation gives CASSLNSGETQYF.

The chain joins TRBV27 to TRBJ2-3; D unclear. Looked up from germline, CDR1 is MNHEY and CDR2 is SMNVEV (reference sequence). The CDR3 spans 11 residues. V was pared by 8 bases and J by 9 bases, with 12 bases between. The CDR3, as DNA: TGTGCCAGCTTATTCTCAGGCACGCAGTATTTT. Amino acid sequence: CASLFSGTQYF.

This rearrangement joins TRBV9 to TRBJ1-4, with D possibly being TRBD1 (6 bases). Germline CDR1 SGDLS, CDR2 YYNGEE. With 4 bases removed from V and 7 bases from J, the gap between germline ends came to 14 bases. This CDR3 contains 14 residues. This CDR3 is CASSFGQRGEKLFF. Written as DNA, the CDR3 is TGTGCCAGCAGCTTCGGACAGAGGGGTGAAAAACTGTTTTTT. Together with reference TRBV9 and TRBJ1-4, the CDR3 gives the full variable domain: DSGVTQTPKHLITATGQRVTLRCSPRSGDLSVYWYQQSLDQGLQFLIQYYNGEERAKGNILERFSAQQFPDLHSELNLSSLELGDSALYFCASSFGQRGEKLFFGSGTQLSVL.

The J gene is TRBJ2-3, the V gene TRBV7-9, with D maybe TRBD1 (5 bases). V lost 5 bases and J 6 bases, leaving 24 bases between the germline ends. The germline CDR1 and CDR2 sequences are SEHNR and FQNEAQ (reference sequence). There are 17 residues in the CDR3. The CDR3 is CASSNRRRVGSKDTQYF. CDR3 in DNA: TGTGCCAGCAGCAACAGACGCAGGGTGGGTTCCAAGGATACGCAGTATTTT. Drawing the rest from reference TRBV7-9 and TRBJ2-3, the complete variable domain is DTGVSQNPRHKITKRGQNVTFRCDPISEHNRLYWYRQTLGQGPEFLTYFQNEAQLEKSRLLSDRFSAERPKGSFSTLEIQRTEQGDSAMYLCASSNRRRVGSKDTQYFGPGTRLTVL.

The chain recombines TRBV30 with TRBJ1-1; 7 bases are a match to TRBD1. The ends lost 6 bases at V and 12 bases at J; junction bases unmatched: 16. The CDR3 has 13 amino acids. Germline lookup yields CDR1 GTSNPN and CDR2 SVGIG (reference sequence). The CDR3 loop reads CACTGASPLESFF. In DNA form, the CDR3 reads TGTGCCTGTACAGGGGCCTCCCCACTGGAATCTTTCTTT.

The chain joins TRBV10-2 to TRBJ1-5; D unresolved. CDR1 is WSHSY, CDR2 SAAADI, per germline. The CDR3 has 15 residues. V was cut by 5 bases and J by 1 base, with 12 bases left in between. The CDR3 sequence is CASSSSGRSNQPQHF. In nucleotides, the CDR3 is TGCGCCAGCAGTTCATCCGGGAGGAGCAATCAGCCCCAGCATTTT.

The gene calls are TRBV7-9 and TRBJ1-2, with TRBD1 matching 7 bases. With V trimmed by 5 bases and J by 6 bases, 6 bases remained unmatched. CDR1 is SEHNR and CDR2 is FQNEAQ in the germline V gene (reference sequence). The CDR3 consists of 13 residues. In nucleotides, the CDR3 is TGTGCCAGCAGCGACGACAGGGTAAATGGCTACACCTTC. Translation gives CASSDDRVNGYTF.

This sequence joins TRBV11-2 and TRBJ1-2, with a weak D call TRBD1 (6 bases). The CDR3 has 14 residues. V was clipped by 1 base and J by 2 bases, with 8 bases between them. Germline V gene lookup returns CDR1 SGHAT and CDR2 FQNNGV. Here the CDR3 DNA reads TGTGCCAGCAGCTTAGTCCAGGGGAACTATGGCTACACCTTC. This translates into CASSLVQGNYGYTF.

This clone was detected only once. The chain links TRBV18 to TRBJ2-2, with D possibly being TRBD2 (6 bases). The CDR3 loop spans 14 amino acids. Germline V gene data show CDR1 as KGHSH and CDR2 as LQKENI. Deletions cut 3 bases from V and 3 bases from J, with 8 bases between. This CDR3 reads CASSPRGDTGELFF. The CDR3 DNA sequence: TGTGCCAGCTCACCGCGGGGAGACACCGGGGAGCTGTTTTTT.